What follows are 27 T cell receptor beta chains derived from one specimen sequenced in a study of vaccination and CD4 T cells after COVID-19. The treatment here: 10-day PBMC culture with coronavirus spike peptide pools or control peptides (ViraFEST assay). Their cognate antigens are unknown. Researchers used the Oncomine TCR Beta short-read assay to sequence DNA from cultured CD4+ T cells. TCRdb fed the PCR reads into MiXCR, producing one record per CDR3 protein. This table has roughly 15,000 distinct CDR3 sequences, roughly 60% appearing once. Sequencing was carried out using CD4+ T cells from blood, cultured in vitro. The receptors shown here come from a human donor who had recovered from COVID-19.

The chain links TRBV6-1 to TRBJ2-2; D perhaps matches TRBD2 (5 bases). Trimming stripped 7 bases from V and 1 base from J, with 7 bases between. Germline CDR1 is MNHNS and CDR2 is SASEGT. The CDR3 runs to 13 residues. The CDR3 DNA follows: TGTGCCAGCAATCGGGAGAACACCGGGGAGCTGTTTTTT. Translated: CASNRENTGELFF.

The genes are TRBV20-1 and TRBJ2-7, with D perhaps TRBD1 or TRBD2 (5 bases each). The CDR3 covers 13 residues. Germline V gene sequence: CDR1 DFQATT, CDR2 SNEGSKA (reference sequence). Here the CDR3 reads CRAGIGGVIEQYF. CDR3 bases: TGCAGGGCGGGTATTGGGGGAGTCATCGAGCAGTACTTC.

This chain joins TRBV5-5 and TRBJ2-3, with 11 bases aligning to TRBD2. The CDR3 totals 16 residues. V lost 4 bases, J lost 0 bases, and 4 bases stayed unmatched. Germline-derived CDR1 and CDR2 are SGHKS and YYEKEE (reference sequence). DNA of the CDR3: TGTGCCAGCAGCACTAGCGGGAGTGTTAGCACAGATACGCAGTATTTT. This gives the protein CASSTSGSVSTDTQYF.

J is TRBJ2-2 and V is TRBV6-1; 8 bases line up with TRBD2. V shed 6 bases, J shed 6 bases, and the junction held 0 bases outside the gene matches. This CDR3 is 12 amino acids long. Germline CDR1 and CDR2: MNHNS and SASEGT. Here the CDR3 reads CASSGGAGELFF. The CDR3 DNA follows: TGTGCCAGCAGCGGGGGGGCCGGGGAGCTGTTTTTT.

The V and J genes are TRBV18 and TRBJ1-5; D uncertain. CDR3 length: 12 residues. V was trimmed by 1 base and J by 6 bases, leaving 4 bases between them. The V gene's germline CDR1 is KGHSH and CDR2 LQKENI. The CDR3 DNA reads as TGTGCCAGCTCACCACAAGGTCAGCCCCAGCATTTT. It codes for CASSPQGQPQHF.

There are a few counts of this clonotype. The V call is TRBV6-1, the J call TRBJ1-2; a weak D match, TRBD1 (5 bases). The ends were cut back, 2 bases at V and 2 bases at J, with 12 bases in the middle. The germline CDR1 and CDR2 sequences are MNHNS and SASEGT. The CDR3 sequence is 15 residues long. The CDR3 sequence is CASSESGALNYGYTF. In nucleotides, the CDR3 is TGTGCCAGCAGTGAAAGCGGGGCTTTAAACTATGGCTACACCTTC.

The rearrangement uses TRBV18 and TRBJ2-7; D is perhaps TRBD1 (6 bases). The V gene's germline CDR1 is KGHSH and CDR2 LQKENI. Between the trimmed V and J ends, which lost 4 bases and 6 bases, there was a span of 16 bases. The CDR3 runs 14 residues. The CDR3 nucleotides read TGTGCCAGCTCACAACGACAGGAATCTGGCGAGCAGTACTTC. It is translated as CASSQRQESGEQYF.

This rearrangement joins TRBV6-7 to TRBJ2-1; maybe TRBD1 (6 bases). TRBV6-7 is an ORF for which the function is uncertain. V was pared by 4 bases and J by 5 bases, with 18 bases between. CDR3 length: 16 residues. The CDR3 DNA is TGTGCCAGCAGTTCAAGTGACAGGACCCAAAACAATGAGCAGTTCTTC. Translation gives CASSSSDRTQNNEQFF.

The chain joins TRBV20-1 to TRBJ2-6; TRBD2 might be the D (5 bases). Trimming pared 5 bases from V and 4 bases from J, leaving 15 bases between. The CDR3 totals 15 residues. Germline values: CDR1 DFQATT, CDR2 SNEGSKA (reference sequence). CDR3 DNA: TGCAGTGCTCGTAACGAGGGCGCCGGGGCCAACGTCCTGACTTTC. It yields the protein CSARNEGAGANVLTF.

This clonotype was picked up a small number of times. The J gene is TRBJ2-7, the V gene TRBV20-1; 7 nucleotides align to TRBD2. From germline, CDR1 is DFQATT and CDR2 SNEGSKA (reference sequence). After removal of 1 base from V and 3 bases from J, the junction contained 9 bases not matched to a gene. The CDR3 covers 15 residues. The CDR3 here is CSARGGGSLNYEQYF. In DNA, the CDR3 is TGCAGTGCTAGAGGGGGAGGGAGTTTAAACTACGAGCAGTACTTC.

The chain carries TRBV2 and TRBJ1-2, with 12 bases aligning to TRBD1. V lost 6 bases to trimming and J lost 4 bases; unmatched junction nucleotides: 3. In germline, CDR1 is SNHLY, CDR2 FYNNEI. The CDR3 loop spans 14 amino acids. The CDR3 region has the DNA TGTGCCAGCAGGGGACAGGGGGCGTTCTATGGCTACACCTTC. Translated: CASRGQGAFYGYTF. The variable domain in full, with the rest retrieved from reference TRBV2 and TRBJ1-2, is EPEVTQTPSHQVTQMGQEVILRCVPISNHLYFYWYRQILGQKVEFLVSFYNNEISEKSEIFDDQFSVERPDGSNFTLKIRSTKLEDSAMYFCASRGQGAFYGYTFGSGTRLTVV.

This clonotype has just a few counts. The chain carries TRBV25-1 and TRBJ1-6; maybe TRBD1 (5 bases). V was cut by 1 base and J by 0 bases, with 10 bases left in between. CDR1 MGHDK and CDR2 SYGVNS come from the germline V gene. This CDR3 is built from 17 residues. The CDR3 protein is CASSESGLSSYNSPLHF. CDR3 nucleotides: TGTGCCAGCAGTGAATCGGGGCTGAGCTCCTATAATTCACCCCTCCACTTT. Complete variable domain (other parts from reference TRBV25-1 and TRBJ1-6): EADIYQTPRYLVIGTGKKITLECSQTMGHDKMYWYQQDPGMELHLIHYSYGVNSTEKGDLSSESTVSRIRTEHFPLTLESARPSHTSQYLCASSESGLSSYNSPLHFGNGTRLTVT.

J is TRBJ2-3 and V is TRBV20-1, with D perhaps given as TRBD1 or TRBD2 (5 bases each). Trimming shortened V by 0 bases and J by 0 bases, and 13 bases separated the two germline ends. CDR3 length: 16 amino acids. The germline CDR1 and CDR2 sequences are DFQATT and SNEGSKA (reference sequence). CDR3 DNA sequence: TGCAGTGCTAGAGACCCGGGACGGAAGAGCACAGATACGCAGTATTTT. Protein product: CSARDPGRKSTDTQYF.

Only one count was recorded for this clonotype. The gene calls are TRBV24-1 and TRBJ2-2, with TRBD1 matching 7 bases. The CDR3 runs 20 residues. Trimming at V came to 4 bases and at J to 5 bases, leaving 21 bases not matched to a gene. Looked up from germline, CDR1 is KGHDR and CDR2 is SFDVKD. This CDR3 is CATSDSGQRKEGHRTGELFF. In DNA form, the CDR3 reads TGTGCCACCAGTGACTCGGGACAGCGGAAAGAGGGACACAGAACCGGGGAGCTGTTTTTT.

The chain has TRBV20-1 and TRBJ2-1; TRBD2 agrees at 14 bases. The V gene end was trimmed by 5 bases and the J gene end by 0 bases; junction bases not matched to a gene: 3. This CDR3 has 16 residues. The germline CDR1 and CDR2 sequences are DFQATT and SNEGSKA (reference sequence). CDR3 sequence: CSARGTSGSSYNEQFF. As DNA, the CDR3 is TGCAGTGCTCGAGGGACTAGCGGGAGCTCCTACAATGAGCAGTTCTTC.

This clonotype was seen only a few times. V and J are TRBV6-1 and TRBJ1-5; possible D gene TRBD1, 6 bases. This CDR3 region has 13 residues. The V gene lost 3 bases and the J gene lost 5 bases, with 8 bases spanning the gap. Germline CDR1 reads MNHNS; CDR2 reads SASEGT. The CDR3 nucleotides are TGTGCCAGCAGTGAGTACAGGGATCAGCCCCAGCATTTT. This codes for CASSEYRDQPQHF.

Concerning this clonotype: The junction does not match germline at one end; this may be a read error. CDR3 bases: TGCAGTGCTAGTTTTGGGACTAGCGGTGCGGCCTTC. Translating it yields CSASFGTSGAAF. V gene TRBV20-1 combines with J gene TRBJ2-1; TRBD2 matches 11 bases. The germline V gene encodes CDR1 DFQATT and CDR2 SNEGSKA (reference sequence). The CDR3 runs to 12 residues.

The rearrangement links TRBV27 to TRBJ1-1; D is ambiguous. The germline V and J ends were trimmed by 2 bases and 1 base, with 8 bases remaining between them. The CDR3 has 14 amino acids. Germline V CDR1 and CDR2: MNHEY, SMNVEV (reference sequence). CDR3 DNA: TGTGCCAGCAGTTTACATCGGAAGAACACTGAAGCTTTCTTT. Its protein product is CASSLHRKNTEAFF.

The chain joins TRBV11-2 to TRBJ2-1; 12 bases line up with TRBD2. Germline V gene data show CDR1 as SGHAT and CDR2 as FQNNGV. This CDR3 has 17 residues. Germline trimming cut 3 bases from V and 4 bases from J; bases unmatched to any gene: 7. CDR3 loop: CASSFLFLAGGYNEQFF. The CDR3 DNA is TGTGCCAGCAGCTTTTTGTTCCTAGCGGGAGGGTACAATGAGCAGTTCTTC.

The rearrangement joins TRBV20-1 to TRBJ1-2; D gene uncertain. The V gene lost 0 bases and the J gene lost 2 bases, with 7 bases spanning the gap. The CDR3 is made up of 13 amino acids. From germline, CDR1 is DFQATT and CDR2 SNEGSKA (reference sequence). The chain's CDR3 is CSARDYTNYGYTF. The DNA of the CDR3 is TGCAGTGCTAGAGATTACACAAACTATGGCTACACCTTC.

This chain uses TRBV6-1 with TRBJ2-1, with 8 bases lining up with TRBD2. The CDR3 consists of 16 residues. CDR1 and CDR2 (germline): MNHNS, SASEGT. V lost 6 bases and J lost 8; bases outside the gene matches: 15. The CDR3 sequence: CASRGVQREKPDEQFF. CDR3 nucleotide sequence: TGTGCCAGCAGGGGGGTCCAGCGGGAGAAGCCGGATGAGCAGTTCTTC.

The gene calls are TRBV28 and TRBJ2-5; 7 nucleotides agree with TRBD2. The CDR3 runs 14 residues. Germline V CDR1 and CDR2: MDHEN, SYDVKM. With V trimmed by 5 bases and J by 0 bases, 3 bases remained unmatched. The CDR3 spells CASSALAYQETQYF. CDR3 DNA: TGTGCCAGCAGTGCACTAGCGTACCAAGAGACCCAGTACTTC.

The genes are TRBV28 and TRBJ1-2; no clear D. The CDR3 extends over 17 amino acids. In germline, CDR1 is MDHEN, CDR2 SYDVKM. The V and J ends lost 2 bases and 5 bases respectively, with 21 bases between them. The CDR3 DNA reads TGTGCCAGCAGTTTAGAGGGTCCCAGAGTTGCTACTTATGGCTACACCTTC. Its translation: CASSLEGPRVATYGYTF.

The chain uses TRBV19 and TRBJ2-3, with D unclear. V was trimmed by 8 bases and J by 0 bases, leaving 12 bases between them. The CDR3 totals 14 residues. Germline V gives CDR1 LNHDA, CDR2 SQIVND (reference sequence). The chain's CDR3 is CASRSDPSTDTQYF. Here the CDR3 DNA reads TGTGCCAGTCGGTCAGACCCTAGCACAGATACGCAGTATTTT.

In its sample, this clonotype was seen a few times. The chain is built from TRBV20-1 and TRBJ1-2; TRBD1 might be the D (5 bases). Germline V lookup: CDR1 DFQATT, CDR2 SNEGSKA (reference sequence). This CDR3 comprises 15 residues. With 7 bases removed from V and 4 bases from J, the gap between germline ends came to 22 bases. CDR3 sequence: CSGKRQGHEGYGYTF. The DNA for the CDR3 is TGCAGTGGCAAACGTCAAGGACATGAAGGCTATGGCTACACCTTC.

There are a few counts of this clonotype. The genes are TRBV14 and TRBJ1-6; D uncertain. Germline V CDR1 and CDR2: SGHDN, FVKESK. This CDR3 is built from 14 residues. V was trimmed by 1 base and J by 7 bases, leaving 8 bases between them. CDR3 sequence: CASSQGRHNSPLHF. Here the CDR3 DNA reads TGTGCCAGCAGCCAAGGAAGACACAATTCACCCCTCCACTTT.

The chain has TRBV21-1 and TRBJ2-5; TRBD1, the D gene given by the table, was not confirmed from the DNA. TRBV21-1 is marked as a pseudogene. CDR3 length: 16 residues. CDR3 region: CASSKTRDRGHETQYF. The CDR3 nucleotides are TGTGCCAGCAGCAAAACCCGGGACAGGGGGCACGAGACCCAGTACTTC.